This TCR beta chain was sequenced during a study of cytomegalovirus exposure and HLA in healthy donors. A note on this clone: The antigen is undetermined.

The CDR3 covers 19 residues. V lost 7 bases, J lost 0 bases, and 20 bases stayed unmatched. Germline V gives CDR1 MDHEN, CDR2 SYDVKM. The PCR was carried out with 60 Vbeta primers and 13 Jbeta primers. Clones were sequenced by immunoSEQ multiplex PCR, and TCRdb holds only the in-frame ones, with some missing. The table shows about 130,000 clones, with about 76% occurring only once. Study results and caveats: Earlier analysis looked at TCR beta V segments, and most were productive about 87% or about 30% of the time.

This chain connects TRBV28 to TRBJ1-1, with 7 bases fitting TRBD1. The TCR comes from a man between 40 and 49 years old in good health and CMV-seropositive. Material for sequencing was PBMCs. The CDR3 loop is CASKSLKGRDSFMNTEAFF. CDR3 in DNA: TGTGCCAGCAAAAGTTTAAAGGGTCGGGACAGCTTCATGAACACTGAAGCTTTCTTT.